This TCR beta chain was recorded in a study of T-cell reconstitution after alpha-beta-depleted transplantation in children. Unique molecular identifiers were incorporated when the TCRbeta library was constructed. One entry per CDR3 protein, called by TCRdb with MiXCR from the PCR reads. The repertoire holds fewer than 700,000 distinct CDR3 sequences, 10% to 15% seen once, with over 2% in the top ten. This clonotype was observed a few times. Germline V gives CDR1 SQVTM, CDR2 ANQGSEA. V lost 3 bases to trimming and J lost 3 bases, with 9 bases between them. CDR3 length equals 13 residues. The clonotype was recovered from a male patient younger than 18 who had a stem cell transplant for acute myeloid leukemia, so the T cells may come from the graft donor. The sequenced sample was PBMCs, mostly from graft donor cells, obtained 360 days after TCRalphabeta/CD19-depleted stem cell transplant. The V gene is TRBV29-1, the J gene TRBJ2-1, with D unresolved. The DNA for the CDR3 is TGCAGCGTTGATCAGCGCATCTACAATGAGCAGTTCTTC. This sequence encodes CSVDQRIYNEQFF.